The 27 T cell receptor beta chains in this list originate from one sample, sequenced in a study of identifying expanded T cells in peripheral blood. Here immunoSEQ multiplex PCR was the method, and the copy in TCRdb shows in-frame clones only, minus some. The sample has about 97,000 clones, approximately 88% seen once. The sequencing sample was made of blood. Receptor source: a person aged 18-69 years in good health.

This rearrangement joins TRBV9 to TRBJ1-2; D is perhaps TRBD1 (6 bases). This CDR3 has 14 residues. Germline CDR1 reads SGDLS; CDR2 reads YYNGEE. The V gene lost 0 bases and the J gene lost 3 bases, with 9 bases spanning the gap. The CDR3 region has the DNA TGTGCCAGCAGCGTAGGAGGGGGAGACTATGGCTACACCTTC. This gives the protein CASSVGGGDYGYTF.

The chain couples TRBV5-1 to TRBJ2-3, with unresolved D. The CDR3 is 14 amino acids. V was pared by 0 bases and J by 2 bases, with 7 bases between. CDR1 and CDR2 from the germline V gene are SGHRS and YFSETQ. The CDR3 DNA sequence: TGCGCCAGCAGCTTGGCCAGTTTCACAGATACGCAGTATTTT. Translated, it gives CASSLASFTDTQYF.

This clone was counted once. This sequence joins TRBV6-4 and TRBJ2-7; a weak D match, TRBD1 (5 bases). CDR3 length: 13 amino acids. Germline assignment: CDR1 MRHNA and CDR2 SNTAGT. Between the trimmed V and J ends, which lost 0 bases and 3 bases, there was a span of 6 bases. Written as DNA, the CDR3 is TGTGCCAGCAGTGACTCCCAGGGCTACGAGCAGTACTTC. Encoded protein: CASSDSQGYEQYF.

The chain has TRBV6-5 and TRBJ1-1; tentatively, D is TRBD1 (5 bases). The CDR3 spans 15 residues. The germline CDR1 and CDR2 sequences are MNHEY and SVGAGI. Trimming removed 2 bases from V and 6 bases from J, with 16 bases in between. The CDR3 DNA sequence: TGTGCCAGCAGTTACCAGAGGGACGGACGGCCTGAAGCTTTCTTT. This translates into CASSYQRDGRPEAFF.

The chain joins TRBV6-1 to TRBJ2-7; D unresolved. Trimming took 0 bases from V and 2 from J, leaving 5 bases between them. In germline, CDR1 is MNHNS, CDR2 SASEGT. CDR3 size: 13 residues. The CDR3 nucleotides are TGTGCCAGCAGTGAAGCAGACCCCTACGAGCAGTACTTC. It codes for CASSEADPYEQYF.

The genes are TRBV4-1 and TRBJ1-5; no reliable D call. This CDR3 spans 15 amino acids. Germline V gene sequence: CDR1 MGHRA, CDR2 YSYEKL. Trimming left V 0 bases short and J 3 bases short, with 9 bases between. CDR3 bases: TGCGCCAGCAGCCAAGATTCGGTCGTCAATCAGCCCCAGCATTTT. Protein product: CASSQDSVVNQPQHF.

This chain connects TRBV5-6 to TRBJ2-3; 8 nucleotides line up with TRBD1. The CDR3 sequence is 16 residues long. CDR1 SGHDT and CDR2 YYEEEE come from the germline V gene. The V and J ends lost 0 bases and 3 bases, in that order; junction bases with no gene match: 6. The CDR3 DNA sequence: TGTGCCAGCAGCTTGGCCGTCAGGGGGCGAACAGATACGCAGTATTTT. It specifies CASSLAVRGRTDTQYF.

The chain couples TRBV28 to TRBJ1-1, with D perhaps matching TRBD1 (5 bases). The CDR3 covers 14 residues. Germline V gene sequence: CDR1 MDHEN, CDR2 SYDVKM. Between the trimmed V and J ends, which lost 2 bases and 1 base, there was a span of 8 bases. Here the CDR3 DNA reads TGTGCCAGCAGTTTAACTGGGGGGAACACTGAAGCTTTCTTT. Translating it yields CASSLTGGNTEAFF.

For the CDR3, the DNA is TGTGCCAGCCTTCAGGGGGAAGTCACTGAAGCTTTCTTT. This translates into CASLQGEVTEAFF. This chain uses TRBV28 with TRBJ1-1; the match to TRBD1 covers 7 bases. CDR1 and CDR2 from the germline V gene are MDHEN and SYDVKM. Unmatched junction bases numbered 7, after V lost 8 bases and J lost 4 bases. The CDR3 contains 13 residues.

This chain connects TRBV7-2 to TRBJ1-1; 8 bases match TRBD1. The CDR3 runs to 13 residues. Germline-derived CDR1 and CDR2 are SGHTA and FQGNSA. The trim removed 8 bases at V and 5 bases at J, leaving 7 bases unmatched. The CDR3 here is CASGPRTGTEAFF. CDR3 nucleotides: TGTGCCAGCGGGCCTCGGACAGGGACTGAAGCTTTCTTT.

The rearrangement uses TRBV5-1 and TRBJ2-5, with D possibly TRBD1 on 5 matching bases. The CDR3 totals 15 residues. Per the germline V gene, CDR1 is SGHRS and CDR2 is YFSETQ. V was trimmed by 1 base and J by 5 bases, leaving 15 bases between them. The DNA for the CDR3 is TGCGCCAGCAGCTTGCAAAATCAGGGTCGGGAGACCCAGTACTTC. This gives the protein CASSLQNQGRETQYF.

The DNA of the CDR3 is TGTGCCAGCAGTTCTCGAGGGCCCCCGGATACGCAGTATTTT. Translating it yields CASSSRGPPDTQYF. The V and J genes are TRBV6-5 and TRBJ2-3, with D maybe TRBD2 (5 bases). V was pared by 4 bases and J by 6 bases, with 14 bases between. This CDR3 has 14 amino acids. CDR1 is MNHEY and CDR2 is SVGAGI in the germline V gene.

A word on this clone: A junction end diverges from the germline sequence, so it may reflect a read error. The rearrangement uses TRBV19 and TRBJ1-1; 9 bases match TRBD1. This CDR3 has 14 amino acids. In germline, CDR1 is LNHDA, CDR2 SQIVND (reference sequence). The CDR3 nucleotides read TGTGCCAGTAGTGCCGGGACAGGGAACGCTGAAGCTTTCTTT. Protein: CASSAGTGNAEAFF.

The chain is built from TRBV5-1 and TRBJ2-5; the D call may be TRBD1 or TRBD2 (5 bases each). Germline CDR1 and CDR2: SGHRS and YFSETQ. The CDR3 extends over 13 amino acids. V shed 0 bases and J shed 5 bases, with 8 bases lying between them. The CDR3 spells CASSLGGKETQYF. CDR3 sequence (DNA): TGCGCCAGCAGCTTGGGGGGGAAGGAGACCCAGTACTTC.

This chain links TRBV4-3 with TRBJ1-2, with a possible D match to TRBD1 (5 bases). The CDR3 sequence is 15 residues long. Germline loops: CDR1 LGHNA, CDR2 YSLEER. V gave up 1 base and J gave up 5 bases, with 14 bases separating them. CDR3: CASSQGQDGGYGYTF. DNA of the CDR3: TGCGCCAGCAGCCAAGGGCAGGACGGGGGGTATGGCTACACCTTC.

V usage is TRBV28 and J usage is TRBJ2-7, with D perhaps TRBD2 (6 bases). The CDR3 spans 16 residues. Germline V gene sequence: CDR1 MDHEN, CDR2 SYDVKM. V was cut by 4 bases and J by 7 bases, with 23 bases left in between. The CDR3 reads CASSWMTAGLSREQYF. CDR3 nucleotide sequence: TGTGCCAGCAGTTGGATGACAGCGGGCCTTTCTAGGGAGCAGTACTTC.

The J gene is TRBJ2-2, the V gene TRBV11-2, with 8 bases lining up with TRBD1. This CDR3 region has 15 residues. The junction had 3 bases not matched to a gene; V was cut back by 2 bases and J by 4 bases. Germline V gives CDR1 SGHAT, CDR2 FQNNGV. The CDR3: CASSLKQGGTGELFF. The CDR3 nucleotides are TGTGCCAGCAGCTTAAAACAGGGGGGCACCGGGGAGCTGTTTTTT.

The chain uses TRBV5-4 and TRBJ2-5, with 13 bases fitting TRBD2. Germline CDR1 SGHNT, CDR2 YYREEE (reference sequence). V trimming: 4 bases; J trimming: 2 bases; junction bases outside the gene matches: 5. The CDR3 has 16 amino acids. CDR3 region: CASSLPGLAGQETQYF. The CDR3 region has the DNA TGTGCCAGCAGCCTCCCGGGACTAGCGGGACAAGAGACCCAGTACTTC.

CDR3 sequence (DNA): TGTGCCAGCAGCTCTAGGAGCACCGGGGAGCTGTTTTTT. This encodes CASSSRSTGELFF. The chain combines TRBV5-8 with TRBJ2-2, with no clear D. Per the germline V gene, CDR1 is SGHTS and CDR2 is YDEGEE. V was trimmed by 3 bases and J by 4 bases, leaving 7 bases between them. There are 13 residues in the CDR3.

The CDR3 DNA reads as TGTGCCAGTAGTATTCCCGGACAGGGGTACGAGCAGTACTTC. Protein product: CASSIPGQGYEQYF. The genes are TRBV19 and TRBJ2-7; TRBD1 aligns across 9 bases. The CDR3 runs 14 residues. With 3 bases clipped from V and 4 bases from J, the junction kept 4 bases outside the gene matches. The germline gives CDR1 LNHDA, CDR2 SQIVND (reference sequence).

The chain links TRBV7-2 to TRBJ2-2; 7 positions agree with TRBD1. The J segment lost 4 bases and the V segment lost 2 bases, leaving 7 bases of the junction unmatched. Germline values: CDR1 SGHTA, CDR2 FQGNSA. There are 16 residues in the CDR3. In DNA, the CDR3 is TGTGCCAGCAGCTTACTAGGGGGCCTTTTCACCGGGGAGCTGTTTTTT. This encodes CASSLLGGLFTGELFF.

The genes are TRBV18 and TRBJ2-7; 11 nucleotides agree with TRBD1. Trimming cost V 3 bases and J 8 bases; bases outside gene matches: 6. The length of the CDR3 is 14 residues. Looked up from germline, CDR1 is KGHSH and CDR2 is LQKENI. The CDR3 DNA reads as TGTGCCAGCTCACCCGGGACAGGGGGTTTGCAGCAGTACTTC. Translating gives CASSPGTGGLQQYF.

V and J are TRBV4-3 and TRBJ1-2; 7 bases fit TRBD1. The length of the CDR3 is 15 residues. V shed 6 bases and J 2 bases; nucleotides not matched to a gene: 9. Germline V gene lookup returns CDR1 LGHNA and CDR2 YSLEER. The CDR3 region is CASRAYAGQNYGYTF. The CDR3 coding sequence is TGCGCCAGCAGGGCGTATGCGGGACAGAACTATGGCTACACCTTC.

This clone was seen just once. The chain combines TRBV27 with TRBJ2-1, with 10 bases identical to TRBD1. This CDR3 is built from 15 residues. The junction had 8 bases not matched to a gene; V was cut back by 6 bases and J by 6 bases. Germline V lookup: CDR1 MNHEY, CDR2 SMNVEV (reference sequence). The CDR3 nucleotides read TGTGCCAGCAGGACTCCCGGGACAGGGGCCAATGAGCAGTTCTTC. Amino acids: CASRTPGTGANEQFF.

The rearrangement links TRBV7-3 to TRBJ2-1; 9 bases map to TRBD2. The CDR3 covers 17 residues. The junction had 11 bases not matched to a gene; V was cut back by 0 bases and J by 8 bases. Looked up from germline, CDR1 is SGHTA and CDR2 is FQGTGA. The CDR3 DNA reads TGTGCCAGCAGCTTAACGTCTATTAGCGGGAGTTGGGATGAGCAGTTCTTC. It yields the protein CASSLTSISGSWDEQFF.

V and J are TRBV7-9 and TRBJ2-5; 7 positions agree with TRBD2. Germline-derived CDR1 and CDR2 are SEHNR and FQNEAQ (reference sequence). CDR3 size: 15 residues. Trimming at V came to 9 bases and at J to 3 bases, leaving 13 bases not matched to a gene. As DNA, the CDR3 is TGTGCCAGGTACCCCACCTCCCGGGGGGAAGAGACCCAGTACTTC. Its translation is CARYPTSRGEETQYF. Variable domain in full (rest from reference TRBV7-9 and TRBJ2-5): DTGVSQNPRHKITKRGQNVTFRCDPISEHNRLYWYRQTLGQGPEFLTYFQNEAQLEKSRLLSDRFSAERPKGSFSTLEIQRTEQGDSAMYLCARYPTSRGEETQYFGPGTRLLVL.

V and J are TRBV19 and TRBJ2-1; 15 nucleotides align to TRBD2. In germline, CDR1 is LNHDA, CDR2 SQIVND (reference sequence). J gave up 0 bases and V 5 bases, and 11 bases lay outside the gene matches. This CDR3 comprises 20 residues. The CDR3 protein is CASSFSFGLAGGPSYNEQFF. The CDR3 DNA reads as TGTGCCAGTAGTTTTTCTTTCGGACTAGCGGGAGGGCCCTCCTACAATGAGCAGTTCTTC.